What follows are 12 T cell receptor beta chains derived from one specimen sequenced in a study of blood T cell repertoires in COVID-19. Clones were sequenced by immunoSEQ multiplex PCR, and TCRdb holds only the in-frame ones, with some missing. In the table there are around 140,000 clones, around 72% of which are singletons. Material for sequencing was peripheral blood. The source of these receptors is a woman in her fifties or sixties with acute or convalescent COVID-19.

The chain employs TRBV6-5 and TRBJ1-3; 7 bases map to TRBD1. Trimming removed 10 bases from V and 0 bases from J; junction bases left unmatched: 6. Germline V gene data show CDR1 as MNHEY and CDR2 as SVGAGI. The CDR3 runs 14 residues. CDR3 in DNA: TGTGCCACCACAGGGGCCTTCTCTGGAAACACCATATATTTT. This gives the protein CATTGAFSGNTIYF.

The chain recombines TRBV4-2 with TRBJ2-3; D is ambiguous. V was cut by 4 bases and J by 2 bases, with 13 bases left in between. Germline CDR1 and CDR2: LGHNA and YNFKEQ. This CDR3 has 15 amino acids. The CDR3 coding sequence is TGTGCCAGCAGCCGGAGTAGTGGCGACACAGATACGCAGTATTTT. Amino acid sequence: CASSRSSGDTDTQYF.

The rearrangement links TRBV19 to TRBJ2-1; unclear D gene. V lost 4 bases and J lost 7, with 11 bases in between. The V gene's germline CDR1 is LNHDA and CDR2 SQIVND (reference sequence). CDR3 size: 13 residues. The CDR3 coding sequence is TGTGCCAGTAGTAGCCTATGGGCGAATGAGCAGTTCTTC. It codes for CASSSLWANEQFF.

The rearrangement links TRBV10-3 to TRBJ1-2; possibly TRBD1 for D (6 bases). The CDR3 totals 15 residues. Between the trimmed V and J ends, which lost 3 bases and 2 bases, there was a span of 13 bases. Germline CDR1 ENHRY, CDR2 SYGVKD. The CDR3 DNA reads as TGTGCCATCAGTGATAACAGGGTGTCCAACTATGGCTACACCTTC. It codes for CAISDNRVSNYGYTF.

The genes are TRBV6-5 and TRBJ2-1, with a tentative D call TRBD2 (5 bases). The CDR3 consists of 14 residues. The V end was cut by 7 bases, the J end by 4 bases, with 14 bases between. CDR1 is MNHEY and CDR2 is SVGAGI in the germline V gene. CDR3 residues: CASTRSGPYNEQFF. CDR3 nucleotide sequence: TGTGCCAGCACCCGAAGCGGACCGTACAATGAGCAGTTCTTC.

This clone was counted a single time. The rearrangement uses TRBV6-5 and TRBJ2-1, with TRBD1 identical over 7 bases. With V trimmed by 6 bases and J by 4 bases, 3 bases remained unmatched. CDR3 size: 13 residues. Per germline, CDR1 MNHEY and CDR2 SVGAGI. This CDR3 reads CASRRQGYNEQFF. The DNA of the CDR3 is TGTGCCAGCAGGCGACAGGGATACAATGAGCAGTTCTTC.

The chain links TRBV11-3 to TRBJ2-1; D is uncertain. V dropped 2 bases and J dropped 6 bases, with 14 bases sitting between them. The CDR3 sequence is 15 residues long. CDR1 and CDR2 (germline): SGHNT, YENEEA. This CDR3 is CASSLYSGPGNEQFF. The CDR3 nucleotides are TGTGCCAGCAGCTTATATAGTGGTCCCGGCAATGAGCAGTTCTTC.

The chain uses TRBV10-1 and TRBJ2-3; D possibly corresponds to TRBD1 (6 bases). Trimming stripped 4 bases from V and 5 bases from J, with 7 bases between. Looked up from germline, CDR1 is WNHNN and CDR2 is SYGVQD (reference sequence). CDR3 length equals 12 residues. CDR3 DNA sequence: TGCGCCAGCAGTGGAGGGGGAGATACGCAGTATTTT. Its translation: CASSGGGDTQYF.

The gene calls are TRBV5-6 and TRBJ2-5, with D possibly matching TRBD2 (5 bases). V was pared by 4 bases and J by 5 bases, with 18 bases between. The V gene's germline CDR1 is SGHDT and CDR2 YYEEEE. The CDR3 totals 15 residues. The DNA of the CDR3 is TGTGCCAGCAGCCTCGGGATTCGGGTAAAGGAGACCCAGTACTTC. This sequence encodes CASSLGIRVKETQYF.

V gene TRBV3-1 (or the pseudogene TRBV3-2) combines with J gene TRBJ2-2; 7 positions match TRBD2. This CDR3 spans 17 amino acids. Trimming at V came to 0 bases and at J to 8 bases, leaving 12 bases not matched to a gene. Germline-derived CDR1 and CDR2 are LGHDT and YNNKEL (reference sequence). For the CDR3, the DNA is TGTGCCAGCAGCCAAGATTACCTAGCGGACCGGTGGGGGGAGCTGTTTTTT. This encodes CASSQDYLADRWGELFF.

CDR3 loop: CASSRATRRGGTQPQHF. The CDR3 coding sequence is TGTGCCAGCAGCCGTGCTACCAGAAGGGGGGGGACTCAGCCCCAGCATTTT. The V and J genes are TRBV28 and TRBJ1-5; D possibly corresponds to TRBD1 (6 bases). The V and J ends lost 6 bases and 6 bases respectively, with 24 bases between them. CDR1 and CDR2 from the germline V gene are MDHEN and SYDVKM. This CDR3 is built from 17 residues.

This clone has a handful of counts. The V call is TRBV14, the J call TRBJ2-1; D is possibly TRBD1 (6 bases). CDR3 size: 13 residues. Between the trimmed V and J ends, which lost 6 bases and 7 bases, there was a span of 13 bases. Germline CDR1 SGHDN, CDR2 FVKESK. The CDR3 sequence: CASRPSGVNEQFF. The CDR3, as DNA: TGTGCCAGCAGGCCCTCAGGGGTAAATGAGCAGTTCTTC.